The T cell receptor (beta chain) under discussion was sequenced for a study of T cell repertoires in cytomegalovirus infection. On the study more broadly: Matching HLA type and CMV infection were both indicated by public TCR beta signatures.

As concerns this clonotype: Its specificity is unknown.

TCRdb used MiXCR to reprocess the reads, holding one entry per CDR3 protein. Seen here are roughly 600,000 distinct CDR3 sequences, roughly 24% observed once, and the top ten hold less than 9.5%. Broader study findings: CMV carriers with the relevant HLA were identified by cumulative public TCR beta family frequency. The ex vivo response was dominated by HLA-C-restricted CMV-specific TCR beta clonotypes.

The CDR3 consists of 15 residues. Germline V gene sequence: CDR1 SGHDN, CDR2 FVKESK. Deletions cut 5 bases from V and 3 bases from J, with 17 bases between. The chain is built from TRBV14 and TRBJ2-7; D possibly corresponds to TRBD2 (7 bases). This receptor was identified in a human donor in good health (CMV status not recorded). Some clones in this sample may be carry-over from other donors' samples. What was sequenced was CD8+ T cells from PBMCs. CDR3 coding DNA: TGTGCCAGCAGCGGGGGGGGCACTCCGAACTACGAGCAGTACTTC. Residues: CASSGGGTPNYEQYF.